These T cell receptor beta chains were read from a single sample in a study of blood T cell repertoires in COVID-19. Profiling relied on immunoSEQ multiplex PCR, and the TCRdb table lists in-frame clones only, not all of them. Here the sample spans some 500,000 clones, more than 75% being singletons. The sample comprised PBMCs or T cells enriched from blood (not recorded which). The receptors were sampled from a woman aged 40 to 55 who had recovered from COVID-19. Both conserved end residues are part of each CDR3. The order of the fields is clone size, J gene, V gene, D gene, CDR3 DNA, CDR3 protein. A D gene is named only where the DNA matches it firmly. Some rows have no size entry. The others give once, few or many, or a class for an expanded clone.

few TRBJ1-1 TRBV3-1/TRBV3-2 - TGTGCCAGCAGCCAGGGGGCTGGGAACACTGAAGCTTTCTTT CASSQGAGNTEAFF
- TRBJ2-1 TRBV4-1 - TGCGCCAGCAGCCAAGCCACTCCACAGGGCAATGAGCAGTTCTTC CASSQATPQGNEQFF
once TRBJ1-4 TRBV5-4 - TGTGCCAGCAGCGTGACGGGTTCAACTAATGAAAAACTGTTTTTT CASSVTGSTNEKLFF
- TRBJ2-1 TRBV27 TRBD1 TGTGCCAGCAGTCCGCAGGGGGCAGGATACAATGAGCAGTTCTTC CASSPQGAGYNEQFF
- TRBJ1-3 TRBV5-1 TRBD1 TGCGCCAGCAGCTACGAATACGGACAGGTCTCTGGAAACACCATATATTTT CASSYEYGQVSGNTIYF
- TRBJ2-1 TRBV15 - TGTGCCACCAGCAGAGATCGAGCGTTGAAGGTCGATGAGCAGTTCTTC CATSRDRALKVDEQFF
- TRBJ2-7 TRBV7-2 - TGTGCCAGCAGCTTATCTAGCCTAACTTCCTACGAGCAGTACTTC CASSLSSLTSYEQYF
once TRBJ1-2 TRBV11-3 - TGTGCCAGCAGCCCACGACAGGTGGGGGCTTTCGGCTACACCTTC CASSPRQVGAFGYTF
- TRBJ2-1 TRBV10-3 TRBD2 TGTGCCATCAGCCCCCGGACTAGCGGGAGCGGCAATGAGCAGTTCTTC CAISPRTSGSGNEQFF
- TRBJ1-1 TRBV18 - TGTGCCAGCTCAACTAGGGTCGAAGCTGAAGCTTTCTTT CASSTRVEAEAFF
- TRBJ2-7 TRBV7-6 - TGTGCCAGCAGCTTAGTAGGCCAGGGAACTTACGAGCAGTACTTC CASSLVGQGTYEQYF
- TRBJ1-2 TRBV7-8 TRBD1 TGTGCCAGCAGCCAGGGACAGTCAGGGGGCTACACCTTC CASSQGQSGGYTF
- TRBJ1-2 TRBV12-3/TRBV12-4 - TGTGCCAGCAGTTTCTCAGGGTCTGATGGCTACACCTTC CASSFSGSDGYTF
- TRBJ1-2 TRBV19 TRBD1 TGTGCCAGTAGTAACTTAGGGGGCCGGGATGGCTACACCTTC CASSNLGGRDGYTF
once TRBJ1-1 TRBV12-5 - TGTGCTAGTGGTTTGGGCACAGCCTTCACTGAAGCTTTCTTT CASGLGTAFTEAFF
- TRBJ2-4 TRBV7-2 TRBD2 TGTGCCAGCAGCTCGGGACTAGCGGGAGCAGTCGCCAAAAACATTCAGTACTTC CASSSGLAGAVAKNIQYF
- TRBJ2-7 TRBV19 - TGTGCCAGTAGTCCGCGGACAGGGAGGGACGAGCAGTACTTC CASSPRTGRDEQYF
- TRBJ2-1 TRBV5-5 TRBD1 TGTGCCAGCAGCCCCCATAGGGACAGTGGGAATGAGCAGTTCTTC CASSPHRDSGNEQFF
- TRBJ1-3 TRBV10-3 - TGTGCCATCTCGAGTGAGAACACCATATATTTT CAISSENTIYF
- TRBJ1-3 TRBV19 - TGTGCCAGTAGTAAAGACGGGTTGACTGGAAACACCATATATTTT CASSKDGLTGNTIYF
once TRBJ1-2 TRBV6-2/TRBV6-3 TRBD1 TGTGCCAGCAGTCCCCGAGGGGGCGTCCGCGGCTACACCTTC CASSPRGGVRGYTF
- TRBJ2-4 TRBV5-1 - TGCGCCAGCAGCCGCCATCCTGGACTGGAAAACATTCAGTACTTC CASSRHPGLENIQYF
- TRBJ2-5 TRBV5-1 - TGCGCCAGCAGCTTTCAGGGTCGGGAGACCCAGTACTTC CASSFQGRETQYF
- TRBJ1-2 TRBV21-1 - TGTGCCAGCAGCCGACCTAAGGATTTCGGGACAGGTCTTCACTATGGCTACACCTTC CASSRPKDFGTGLHYGYTF
- TRBJ1-1 TRBV28 TRBD1 TGTGCCAGCAGTCTAGGGGGACAGGGGGCTGAGGCTTTCTTT CASSLGGQGAEAFF
- TRBJ1-5 TRBV7-9 - TGTGCCAGCAGCAAACAGGGTTCGAGGGATCAGCCCCAGCATTTT CASSKQGSRDQPQHF
- TRBJ2-1 TRBV18 - TGTGCCAGCTCACCCTCGACAGTCTACAATGAGCAGTTCTTC CASSPSTVYNEQFF
- TRBJ2-5 TRBV5-4 TRBD1 TGTGCCAGCAGCTTGATGTTTCACGACAGGGGGCGCCGAGAGACCCAGTACTTC CASSLMFHDRGRRETQYF
- TRBJ2-1 TRBV4-3 - TGCGCCAGCAGCCAAGGGCCCGGAGAGTGGGACAATGAGCAGTTCTTC CASSQGPGEWDNEQFF
- TRBJ2-3 TRBV7-8 TRBD2 TGTGCCAGCAGCTTGCTAGCGGGAGGCACCCCCGCAGATACGCAGTATTTT CASSLLAGGTPADTQYF
- TRBJ2-1 TRBV15 TRBD1 TGTGCCACCAGCACCGAACCGGGACAGGGTGCCAATGAGCAGTTCTTC CATSTEPGQGANEQFF
- TRBJ1-2 TRBV19 TRBD1 TGTGCCAGTAGTATACTAGGGCGACAGGGGACCTATGGCTACACCTTC CASSILGRQGTYGYTF
- TRBJ1-5 TRBV4-1 - TGCGCCAGCAGCCAGCTCGCGGTAGCTGGTCAGCCCCAGCATTTT CASSQLAVAGQPQHF
- TRBJ2-7 TRBV5-1 - TGCGCCAGCTCCATCCTCGGCGAGCAGTACTTC CASSILGEQYF
- TRBJ1-4 TRBV21-1 - TGTGCCAGCAGCGTGCGAGAACCAACTAATGAAAAACTGTTTTTT CASSVREPTNEKLFF
few TRBJ2-2 TRBV30 - TGTGCCTGGAGTAGAGGGATGGCCGGGGAGCTGTTTTTT CAWSRGMAGELFF
- TRBJ2-3 TRBV5-1 TRBD1 TGCGCCAGCAGCCAACCGGACAGGGGTTCAGGAGATACGCAGTATTTT CASSQPDRGSGDTQYF
- TRBJ2-3 TRBV13 - TGTGCCAGCAGCTTAGACCTGGGCAAGCGGGATACGCAGTATTTT CASSLDLGKRDTQYF
- TRBJ2-3 TRBV30 TRBD1 TGTGCCTGGAGTCTCGGACAGGGGAGGACAGATACGCAGTATTTT CAWSLGQGRTDTQYF
- TRBJ2-3 TRBV5-4 TRBD2 TGTGCCAGCAGCTTGGGAACTAGCGGGAGTGGTACGCAGTATTTT CASSLGTSGSGTQYF
- TRBJ2-1 TRBV29-1 TRBD1 TGCAGCGCATATCAGACAGGGAATGAGCAGTTCTTC CSAYQTGNEQFF
- TRBJ2-2 TRBV19 TRBD1 TGTGCCAGTAGGCAAGCCGGGACAGGGAACACCGGGGAGCTGTTTTTT CASRQAGTGNTGELFF
- TRBJ2-3 TRBV4-2 - TGTGCCAGCAGCAGAGCGGAACCTAGCACAGATACGCAGTATTTT CASSRAEPSTDTQYF
- TRBJ2-2 TRBV3-1/TRBV3-2 TRBD1 TGTGCCAGCAGCCAAGATCAGGGGGTAGGCACCGGGGAGCTGTTTTTT CASSQDQGVGTGELFF
- TRBJ1-2 TRBV15 - TGTGCCACCAGCAGAGAACTACAGGTCGGCTACACCTTC CATSRELQVGYTF
- TRBJ1-4 TRBV7-9 - TGTGCCAGCAGCTTAGGACTGCATGAAAAACTGTTTTTT CASSLGLHEKLFF
- TRBJ2-1 TRBV5-5 TRBD2 TGTGCCAGCAGCTTTAGCGGGAGTAACCCCCAGGAGCAGTTCTTC CASSFSGSNPQEQFF
- TRBJ1-5 TRBV7-2 - TGTGCCAGCAGCTTAGTTTCAGGGGTCGATCAGCCCCAGCATTTT CASSLVSGVDQPQHF
- TRBJ1-6 TRBV5-6 - TGTGCCAGCAGCTTGGACAGGATGGGTTCACCCCTCCACTTT CASSLDRMGSPLHF
- TRBJ1-4 TRBV6-1 - TGTGCCAGCAGTGAATCCACGGGAGGGGCAAAACTGTTTTTT CASSESTGGAKLFF
- TRBJ2-7 TRBV7-6 TRBD1 TGTGCCAGCAGCAAAAAAGGGCACTCGGCAGGGGGAATTTACGAGCAGTACTTC CASSKKGHSAGGIYEQYF
- TRBJ1-1 TRBV28 TRBD1 TGTGCCAGCAGTTTAGGTACAGGGGGGACGGCTGAAGCTTTCTTT CASSLGTGGTAEAFF
- TRBJ2-3 TRBV24-1 TRBD1 TGTGCCACCAGTGATTTCACGGTTACGACAGGGTGGACAGATACGCAGTATTTT CATSDFTVTTGWTDTQYF
- TRBJ1-3 TRBV4-1 - TGCGCCAGCAGCCAAGGGAGACAGAGTTCCTCTGGAAACACCATATATTTT CASSQGRQSSSGNTIYF